The 11 T cell receptor beta chains given below trace back to one sample, sequenced in a study of shared clonotypes between healthy human individuals. Assay: immunoSEQ multiplex PCR; the TCRdb copy retains only in-frame clones and omits some. Among hundreds of thousands of clones, about 96% were seen once, and the ten largest hold approximately 0.12%. Naivety among CD8 cells was defined by CD45RO negativity and positive CCR7 selection, thereby excluding terminally differentiated effector memory CD45RA+ cells. The sample was naive CD8+ T cells sorted from blood. The receptors come from a woman in her twenties or thirties in good health.

The rearrangement joins TRBV19 to TRBJ2-5; TRBD1 might be the D (6 bases). This CDR3 comprises 13 residues. Germline assignment: CDR1 LNHDA and CDR2 SQIVND (reference sequence). The V end was cut by 7 bases, the J end by 1 base, with 10 bases between. The CDR3 DNA sequence: TGTGCCAGTAATCAACAGGGCCAAGAGACCCAGTACTTC. Translation: CASNQQGQETQYF.

Here the CDR3 DNA reads TGTGCCAGCAGTGTCCCGACAGGGGGGAGCACAGATACGCAGTATTTT. The encoded protein is CASSVPTGGSTDTQYF. This chain uses TRBV2 with TRBJ2-3; 9 bases map to TRBD1. This CDR3 spans 16 amino acids. CDR1 and CDR2 (germline): SNHLY, FYNNEI. J lost 0 bases, V lost 4 bases, and 5 bases had no gene match.

This clone was counted a single time. CDR3 loop: CASRMRGVSNQPQHF. The CDR3 bases are TGTGCCAGCAGAATGAGGGGAGTTAGCAATCAGCCCCAGCATTTT. The rearrangement joins TRBV6-1 to TRBJ1-5; maybe TRBD1 (5 bases). The V end lost 6 bases, the J end lost 0 bases, and 12 bases lay between the germline ends. The CDR3 is made up of 15 amino acids. Germline V gives CDR1 MNHNS, CDR2 SASEGT.

The rearrangement uses TRBV27 and TRBJ1-3; no clear D gene. There are 14 residues in the CDR3. Germline CDR1 and CDR2: MNHEY and SMNVEV (reference sequence). Trimming removed 8 bases from V and 0 bases from J, with 11 bases in between. In DNA, the CDR3 is TGTGCCAGCCAGTCCCACCTCTCTGGAAACACCATATATTTT. Its translation: CASQSHLSGNTIYF.

This chain connects TRBV27 to TRBJ2-7; TRBD2 aligns across 8 bases. Losses at the gene ends were 4 bases for V and 7 bases for J; bases not matched to a gene: 9. The CDR3 is made up of 14 amino acids. Germline V gene data show CDR1 as MNHEY and CDR2 as SMNVEV (reference sequence). The CDR3 here is CASSSGLVGWEQYF. CDR3 coding DNA: TGTGCCAGCAGTTCGGGACTAGTTGGGTGGGAGCAGTACTTC.

This clone was detected once. CDR3 region: CASSPLLGGEQYGYTF. CDR3 DNA sequence: TGTGCCAGCTCGCCCTTACTTGGCGGAGAGCAGTATGGCTACACCTTC. The chain uses TRBV28 and TRBJ1-2; D gene ambiguous. Trimming cost V 8 bases and J 5 bases, with 24 bases left between them. This CDR3 contains 16 residues. Germline V gives CDR1 MDHEN, CDR2 SYDVKM.

Concerning this clone: Other DNA sequences within the sample encode an identical CDR3. The chain has TRBV4-1 and TRBJ2-1, with TRBD2 matching 7 bases. Trimming removed 3 bases from V and 7 bases from J; junction bases left unmatched: 3. CDR3 length: 13 residues. Germline loops: CDR1 MGHRA, CDR2 YSYEKL. In nucleotides, the CDR3 is TGCGCCAGCAGCCAGGTTAGCGGGAATGAGCAGTTCTTC. It translates to CASSQVSGNEQFF.

The table lists this clone with a few counts. The rearrangement links TRBV28 to TRBJ2-7; no clear D gene. The germline V and J ends were trimmed by 8 bases and 4 bases, with 0 bases remaining between them. This CDR3 comprises 8 residues. Germline loops: CDR1 MDHEN, CDR2 SYDVKM. This chain's CDR3 is CASYEQYF. For the CDR3, the DNA is TGTGCCAGCTACGAGCAGTACTTC.

V gene TRBV7-6 combines with J gene TRBJ2-7, with no clear D. The length of the CDR3 is 13 residues. With 5 bases removed from V and 0 bases from J, the gap between germline ends came to 8 bases. Per germline, CDR1 SGHVS and CDR2 FNYEAQ. The CDR3 sequence: CASSQTSSYEQYF. The CDR3 DNA reads as TGTGCCAGCAGCCAGACTTCCTCCTACGAGCAGTACTTC.

This chain joins TRBV29-1 and TRBJ1-2, with 7 bases that match TRBD1. CDR1 and CDR2 (germline): SQVTM, ANQGSEA. V lost 6 bases to trimming and J lost 2 bases; unmatched junction nucleotides: 3. The CDR3 is 12 amino acids. The CDR3 DNA reads as TGCAGCGTAGGGGACAGCAACTATGGCTACACCTTC. Translation gives CSVGDSNYGYTF. The variable domain in full, completed from reference TRBV29-1 and TRBJ1-2, reads SAVISQKPSRDICQRGTSLTIQCQVDSQVTMMFWYRQQPGQSLTLIATANQGSEATYESGFVIDKFPISRPNLTFSTLTVSNMSPEDSSIYLCSVGDSNYGYTFGSGTRLTVV.

This clone was counted a single time. The chain employs TRBV6-4 and TRBJ1-1; possibly TRBD1 for D (5 bases). This CDR3 has 14 amino acids. The V gene's germline CDR1 is MRHNA and CDR2 SNTAGT. Deletions cut 2 bases from V and 2 bases from J, with 9 bases between. CDR3 in DNA: TGTGCCAGCAGTGACGGGGGACCCAACACTGAAGCTTTCTTT. Encoded protein: CASSDGGPNTEAFF.